This T cell receptor (beta chain) was sequenced in a study of radiotherapy plus CTLA-4 blockade in lung cancer. CDR3 length: 18 amino acids. J was trimmed by 4 bases and V by 4 bases; bases with no gene match: 14. The germline V gene has CDR1 SGHKS and CDR2 YYEKEE (reference sequence). The protocol was immunoSEQ multiplex PCR, while the TCRdb copy is restricted to in-frame clones and leaves out a portion. Of roughly 80,000 clones listed, roughly four fifths were seen once; the top ten hold approximately 9.9%. The sequencing here drew on peripheral blood, taken from a patient treated with radiotherapy plus ipilimumab. This TCR derives from a human donor with non-small cell lung cancer whose response to radiotherapy plus ipilimumab could not be evaluated. This chain joins TRBV5-5 and TRBJ2-7; 13 nucleotides agree with TRBD2. CDR3 residues: CASSGGLAGAGGLYEQYF. Written as DNA, the CDR3 is TGTGCCAGCAGCGGCGGACTAGCGGGAGCCGGGGGCCTATACGAGCAGTACTTC.